Below are 14 T cell receptor beta chains sequenced from a single sample in a study of human T cells and chemical hapten exposure. Time point described: pre-sensitization, week 0. Treatment meaning: therapeutic diphenylcyclopropenone sensitization with weekly scalp DPC. TCRdb fed the RACE reads into MiXCR, producing one record per CDR3 protein. Seen here are about 300,000 distinct CDR3 sequences, approximately 5.8% observed once, and the top ten hold less than 9%. The sample consisted of whole blood, taken in connection with sensitization to the hapten diphenylcyclopropenone (DPC). The receptors originated from a woman in her late teens or twenties with alopecia areata. Some clones in this sample may be carry-over from other donors' samples.

The V and J genes are TRBV11-2 and TRBJ2-2; 10 bases line up with TRBD2. Per germline, CDR1 SGHAT and CDR2 FQNNGV. V shed 8 bases and J 0 bases; nucleotides not matched to a gene: 6. This CDR3 contains 16 residues. In nucleotides, the CDR3 is TGTGCCAGCGGTCGAGCGGGGGGGCCGAACACCGGGGAGCTGTTTTTT. It translates to CASGRAGGPNTGELFF.

V and J are TRBV6-5 and TRBJ1-6; 7 bases fit TRBD1. The CDR3 spans 15 residues. J gave up 10 bases and V 5 bases, and 11 bases lay outside the gene matches. Per germline, CDR1 MNHEY and CDR2 SVGAGI. The CDR3 protein is CASSRQGLEGSPLHF. CDR3 DNA: TGTGCCAGCAGTAGACAGGGTCTGGAAGGGTCACCCCTCCACTTT.

Ten or more counts support this clonotype. The chain uses TRBV5-1 and TRBJ1-2; D gene uncertain. Looked up from germline, CDR1 is SGHRS and CDR2 is YFSETQ. The CDR3 consists of 16 residues. The V end lost 2 bases, the J end lost 2 bases, and 16 bases lay between the germline ends. This CDR3 reads CASSFEGNGGNYGYTF. CDR3 sequence (DNA): TGCGCCAGCAGCTTCGAGGGTAATGGAGGAAACTATGGCTACACCTTC. Full variable domain (outside the CDR3, taken from reference TRBV5-1 and TRBJ1-2): KAGVTQTPRYLIKTRGQQVTLSCSPISGHRSVSWYQQTPGQGLQFLFEYFSETQRNKGNFPGRFSGRQFSNSRSEMNVSTLELGDSALYLCASSFEGNGGNYGYTFGSGTRLTVV.

CDR3 nucleotide sequence: TGTGCCAGCAGCTCGCAACAGGACACTGAAGCTTTCTTT. It specifies CASSSQQDTEAFF. The rearrangement joins TRBV7-3 to TRBJ1-1; a weak D match, TRBD1 (5 bases). Trimming took 4 bases from V and 3 from J, leaving 9 bases between them. CDR3 length: 13 residues. Germline V gives CDR1 SGHTA, CDR2 FQGTGA. The full variable domain, with the rest looked up from reference TRBV7-3 and TRBJ1-1, is GAGVSQTPSNKVTEKGKYVELRCDPISGHTALYWYRQSLGQGPEFLIYFQGTGAADDSGLPNDRFFAVRPEGSVSTLKIQRTERGDSAVYLCASSSQQDTEAFFGQGTRLTVV.

This clonotype has more than one count but fewer than ten. The CDR3, as DNA: TGTGCCAGCAGTTTGCGCAGTTGGCTCACAGGTGACTCTGGGGCCAACGTCCTGACTTTC. Amino acids: CASSLRSWLTGDSGANVLTF. This chain connects TRBV6-5 to TRBJ2-6, with a tentative D call TRBD1 (5 bases). The V and J ends lost 4 bases and 0 bases respectively, with 22 bases between them. The CDR3 has 20 amino acids. In germline, CDR1 is MNHEY, CDR2 SVGAGI.

This clonotype showed up many times. V is TRBV6-1 and J is TRBJ1-3; D is uncertain. Trimming took 2 bases from V and 4 from J, leaving 6 bases between them. This CDR3 has 13 amino acids. Looked up from germline, CDR1 is MNHNS and CDR2 is SASEGT. The CDR3, as DNA: TGTGCCAGCAGTGAATTACGGGGAAACACCATATATTTT. It translates to CASSELRGNTIYF.

The table lists this clonotype with many counts. This rearrangement joins TRBV12-3 or TRBV12-4 to TRBJ1-5; TRBD1 matches at 7 bases. The CDR3 is made up of 13 amino acids. V dropped 6 bases and J dropped 11; count of bases not matched to a gene: 10. The CDR3 DNA reads as TGTGCCAGCAGCCCAGGGGGTTACGGGTCCCAGCATTTT. Translating gives CASSPGGYGSQHF.

The table lists this clonotype with many counts. The rearrangement uses TRBV6-2 or TRBV6-3 and TRBJ1-6; no clear D. The germline V gene encodes CDR1 MNHEY and CDR2 SVGEGT. This CDR3 region has 12 residues. Trimming shortened V by 2 bases and J by 10 bases, and 6 bases separated the two germline ends. CDR3 nucleotide sequence: TGTGCCAGCAGTTACCTGGGATCACCCCTCCACTTT. The encoded protein is CASSYLGSPLHF.

This clonotype has a handful of counts. The rearrangement joins TRBV12-3 or TRBV12-4 to TRBJ2-7; D is undetermined. V lost 6 bases and J lost 2, with 11 bases in between. The CDR3 contains 13 residues. The CDR3 bases are TGTGCCAGCAGGAAGGACCTCACCTACGAGCAGTACTTC. Translation: CASRKDLTYEQYF.

This clonotype was found many times. The rearrangement links TRBV6-1 to TRBJ1-1; TRBD1 is a possible D gene (5 bases). The CDR3 extends over 13 amino acids. Germline loops: CDR1 MNHNS, CDR2 SASEGT. Deletions cut 5 bases from V and 4 bases from J, with 11 bases between. The CDR3 DNA reads as TGTGCCAGCAGTCTTGGACACCCCACTGAAGCTTTCTTT. As protein: CASSLGHPTEAFF.

This clonotype was seen once. The V call is TRBV3-1, the J call TRBJ2-7; D is possibly TRBD1 (5 bases). V was trimmed by 4 bases and J by 7 bases, leaving 20 bases between them. The CDR3 contains 15 residues. CDR1 is LGHDT and CDR2 is YNNKEL in the germline V gene (reference sequence). The CDR3 sequence is CASSPSGQDSWEQYF. For the CDR3, the DNA is TGTGCCAGCAGCCCTTCAGGACAAGACTCTTGGGAGCAGTACTTC.

This clonotype came up many times. This chain joins TRBV20-1 and TRBJ1-2; 9 bases are shared with TRBD1. V lost 0 bases to trimming and J lost 4 bases; unmatched junction nucleotides: 6. CDR1 is DFQATT, CDR2 SNEGSKA, per germline (reference sequence). The CDR3 extends over 15 amino acids. Here the CDR3 DNA reads TGCAGTGCTAGAGATCGGACAGGGGCCGTCTATGGCTACACCTTC. It encodes CSARDRTGAVYGYTF.

This clonotype has a single count. This chain uses TRBV7-9 with TRBJ1-1; D remains ambiguous. The CDR3 runs 12 residues. From germline, CDR1 is SEHNR and CDR2 FQNEAQ (reference sequence). The ends were cut back, 5 bases at V and 4 bases at J, with 8 bases in the middle. CDR3 bases: TGTGCCAGCAGCCCAAAAGTCACTGAAGCTTTCTTT. Translating it yields CASSPKVTEAFF. The complete variable domain, with remaining parts taken from reference TRBV7-9 and TRBJ1-1, reads DTGVSQNPRHKITKRGQNVTFRCDPISEHNRLYWYRQTLGQGPEFLTYFQNEAQLEKSRLLSDRFSAERPKGSFSTLEIQRTEQGDSAMYLCASSPKVTEAFFGQGTRLTVV.

This clonotype was seen just once. Being one base from a much bigger clone, this may be a read error. V usage is TRBV4-1 and J usage is TRBJ1-1; D remains unclear. Germline assignment: CDR1 MGHRA and CDR2 YSYEKL. The CDR3 length is 15 residues. The CDR3 DNA reads as TGCGCCAACAGCTCCCCGGCGAGGCGTAACACTGAAGCTTTCTTT. Translation: CANSSPARRNTEAFF.